A selection of T cell receptor beta chains follows, all from one sample in a study of blood T cell repertoires in COVID-19. Using immunoSEQ multiplex PCR, the repertoire was profiled, and TCRdb retains in-frame clones only, with some absent. The top ten clones hold about 1.9% of a sample with about 280,000 clones, approximately 83% of them seen once. Sequencing used peripheral blood. These receptors were collected from a woman aged 25 to 39 who had recovered from COVID-19. The CDR3 runs from the conserved cysteine through the conserved F or W. Each record gives: clone size, J gene, D gene, V gene, CDR3 protein, CDR3 DNA. A D gene is named only where the DNA matches it firmly. Only some rows state a clone size, as once, few, many or a class for expanded clones.

clone_size: -
j_call: TRBJ1-1
d_call: -
v_call: TRBV5-1
cdr3_aa: CASSRGLQNTEAFF
cdr3_nt: TGCGCCAGCAGCCGGGGACTGCAGAACACTGAAGCTTTCTTT

clone_size: once
j_call: TRBJ1-5
d_call: -
v_call: TRBV19
cdr3_aa: CASSIGGYGNQPQHF
cdr3_nt: TGTGCCAGTAGTATTGGGGGGTATGGCAATCAGCCCCAGCATTTT

clone_size: -
j_call: TRBJ1-2
d_call: -
v_call: TRBV21-1
cdr3_aa: CASSPRCTGGHGYTF
cdr3_nt: TGTGCCAGCAGCCCCCGATGCACCGGGGGTCATGGCTACACCTTC

clone_size: -
j_call: TRBJ1-6
d_call: -
v_call: TRBV2
cdr3_aa: CASSGEGSSPLHF
cdr3_nt: TGTGCCAGCAGCGGGGAAGGAAGCTCACCCCTCCACTTT

clone_size: few
j_call: TRBJ1-4
d_call: -
v_call: TRBV28
cdr3_aa: CASRGSGSNEKLFF
cdr3_nt: TGTGCCAGCAGAGGAAGCGGGTCTAATGAAAAACTGTTTTTT

clone_size: once
j_call: TRBJ2-7
d_call: TRBD2
v_call: TRBV3-1/TRBV3-2
cdr3_aa: CASNQGLAGTYEQYF
cdr3_nt: TGTGCCAGCAACCAGGGACTAGCGGGCACCTACGAGCAGTACTTC

clone_size: once
j_call: TRBJ1-6
d_call: -
v_call: TRBV6-1
cdr3_aa: CASSERLQGSSPLHF
cdr3_nt: TGTGCCAGCAGTGAACGGTTACAGGGAAGTTCACCCCTCCACTTT

clone_size: -
j_call: TRBJ2-7
d_call: -
v_call: TRBV27
cdr3_aa: CASRLAPGLPGEQYF
cdr3_nt: TGTGCCAGCAGACTCGCGCCGGGACTCCCGGGAGAGCAGTACTTC

clone_size: -
j_call: TRBJ2-7
d_call: -
v_call: TRBV6-5
cdr3_aa: CASSATPLDNEQYF
cdr3_nt: TGTGCCAGCAGCGCTACCCCTCTAGATAACGAGCAGTACTTC

clone_size: -
j_call: TRBJ1-3
d_call: TRBD1
v_call: TRBV19
cdr3_aa: CASSTGTGNHRAGNTIYF
cdr3_nt: TGTGCCAGTAGCACCGGGACAGGGAATCATAGGGCTGGAAACACCATATATTTT

clone_size: -
j_call: TRBJ1-5
d_call: -
v_call: TRBV6-5
cdr3_aa: CASSSNSNQPQHF
cdr3_nt: TGTGCCAGCAGTTCCAATAGCAATCAGCCCCAGCATTTT

clone_size: -
j_call: TRBJ1-1
d_call: -
v_call: TRBV18
cdr3_aa: CASSPPGANTEAFF
cdr3_nt: TGTGCCAGCTCACCCCCAGGGGCAAACACTGAAGCTTTCTTT

clone_size: -
j_call: TRBJ2-7
d_call: -
v_call: TRBV7-9
cdr3_aa: CASSFRGGEGPSYEQYF
cdr3_nt: TGTGCCAGCAGCTTCCGAGGGGGGGAGGGACCTAGCTACGAGCAGTACTTC

clone_size: once
j_call: TRBJ2-7
d_call: TRBD2
v_call: TRBV5-1
cdr3_aa: CASSYSGGTYEQYF
cdr3_nt: TGCGCCAGCAGCTATAGCGGGGGGACCTACGAGCAGTACTTC

clone_size: -
j_call: TRBJ1-2
d_call: -
v_call: TRBV27
cdr3_aa: CASSLSSGYGYTF
cdr3_nt: TGTGCCAGCAGTTTATCGTCGGGTTATGGCTACACCTTC

clone_size: -
j_call: TRBJ1-1
d_call: -
v_call: TRBV5-4
cdr3_aa: CASSLGATLEAFF
cdr3_nt: TGTGCCAGCAGCTTGGGAGCGACCCTAGAAGCTTTCTTT

clone_size: -
j_call: TRBJ1-4
d_call: -
v_call: TRBV10-3
cdr3_aa: CAISESGPGNEKLFF
cdr3_nt: TGTGCCATCAGTGAGTCCGGCCCAGGGAATGAAAAACTGTTTTTT

clone_size: -
j_call: TRBJ2-2
d_call: -
v_call: TRBV15
cdr3_aa: CATSRGQQITGELFF
cdr3_nt: TGTGCCACCAGCAGAGGACAGCAGATCACCGGGGAGCTGTTTTTT

clone_size: few
j_call: TRBJ1-6
d_call: -
v_call: TRBV15
cdr3_aa: CATSSSAGVGSPLHF
cdr3_nt: TGTGCCACCAGCAGCTCGGCAGGGGTCGGTTCACCCCTCCACTTT

clone_size: -
j_call: TRBJ1-5
d_call: TRBD1
v_call: TRBV6-4
cdr3_aa: CASSEDRGQPQHF
cdr3_nt: TGTGCCAGCAGTGAGGACAGGGGACAGCCCCAGCATTTT

clone_size: -
j_call: TRBJ2-7
d_call: -
v_call: TRBV7-9
cdr3_aa: CALRGDSNTYEQYF
cdr3_nt: TGTGCCCTCAGGGGGGACAGCAATACTTACGAGCAGTACTTC

clone_size: few
j_call: TRBJ1-1
d_call: TRBD1
v_call: TRBV6-4
cdr3_aa: CASRGDRGGTEAFF
cdr3_nt: TGTGCCAGCAGGGGCGACAGGGGAGGCACTGAAGCTTTCTTT

clone_size: -
j_call: TRBJ2-7
d_call: -
v_call: TRBV6-1
cdr3_aa: CASSEALEFVYYEQYF
cdr3_nt: TGTGCCAGCAGTGAAGCTTTGGAGTTTGTTTACTACGAGCAGTACTTC

clone_size: -
j_call: TRBJ2-1
d_call: -
v_call: TRBV6-5
cdr3_aa: CASQEPGTNNEQFF
cdr3_nt: TGTGCCAGCCAGGAACCTGGCACAAACAATGAGCAGTTCTTC

clone_size: -
j_call: TRBJ2-3
d_call: TRBD1
v_call: TRBV29-1
cdr3_aa: CSVLRDRGTDTQYF
cdr3_nt: TGCAGCGTTTTGCGGGACAGGGGCACAGATACGCAGTATTTT

clone_size: -
j_call: TRBJ1-1
d_call: -
v_call: TRBV5-1
cdr3_aa: CASSLVQGTTEAFF
cdr3_nt: TGCGCCAGCAGCTTGGTTCAGGGGACCACTGAAGCTTTCTTT

clone_size: -
j_call: TRBJ2-7
d_call: -
v_call: TRBV7-9
cdr3_aa: CASSYSPYEQYF
cdr3_nt: TGTGCCAGCAGCTATAGCCCCTACGAGCAGTACTTC

clone_size: -
j_call: TRBJ1-2
d_call: -
v_call: TRBV30
cdr3_aa: CAWSPEEAGYTF
cdr3_nt: TGTGCCTGGAGTCCGGAAGAGGCTGGCTACACCTTC

clone_size: -
j_call: TRBJ2-3
d_call: -
v_call: TRBV7-2
cdr3_aa: CASSNDYGSTDTQYF
cdr3_nt: TGTGCCAGCAGCAACGACTATGGCAGCACAGATACGCAGTATTTT

clone_size: -
j_call: TRBJ2-7
d_call: TRBD2
v_call: TRBV28
cdr3_aa: CASSLAGGIYEQYF
cdr3_nt: TGTGCCAGCAGCTTAGCGGGGGGTATATACGAGCAGTACTTC

clone_size: -
j_call: TRBJ2-1
d_call: TRBD1
v_call: TRBV7-9
cdr3_aa: CASRDRAYNEQFF
cdr3_nt: TGTGCCAGCCGGGACAGAGCCTACAATGAGCAGTTCTTC

clone_size: few
j_call: TRBJ1-5
d_call: -
v_call: TRBV7-9
cdr3_aa: CASSFQGKGQPQHF
cdr3_nt: TGTGCCAGCAGCTTTCAGGGGAAAGGTCAGCCCCAGCATTTT

clone_size: -
j_call: TRBJ2-6
d_call: TRBD2
v_call: TRBV27
cdr3_aa: CASRFRGGPGANVLTF
cdr3_nt: TGTGCCAGCAGATTTCGGGGGGGCCCTGGGGCCAACGTCCTGACTTTC

clone_size: -
j_call: TRBJ2-1
d_call: TRBD2
v_call: TRBV5-1
cdr3_aa: CASSLAHSGGASEQFF
cdr3_nt: TGCGCCAGCAGCTTGGCGCACAGCGGGGGGGCCAGTGAGCAGTTCTTC

clone_size: few
j_call: TRBJ2-7
d_call: -
v_call: TRBV12-3/TRBV12-4
cdr3_aa: CASSFYRDHEQYF
cdr3_nt: TGTGCCAGCAGTTTTTACAGGGACCACGAGCAGTACTTC

clone_size: -
j_call: TRBJ2-7
d_call: TRBD1
v_call: TRBV5-1
cdr3_aa: CASSLRGTGSDEQYF
cdr3_nt: TGCGCCAGCAGCTTGCGCGGGACAGGGAGCGACGAGCAGTACTTC

clone_size: -
j_call: TRBJ2-2
d_call: TRBD1
v_call: TRBV27
cdr3_aa: CASPQRQGATGELFF
cdr3_nt: TGTGCCAGCCCCCAGAGACAGGGGGCCACCGGGGAGCTGTTTTTT

clone_size: many
j_call: TRBJ2-2
d_call: TRBD1
v_call: TRBV6-5
cdr3_aa: CATIGTAPTGELFF
cdr3_nt: TGTGCCACCATCGGGACAGCACCCACCGGGGAGCTGTTTTTT

clone_size: -
j_call: TRBJ1-3
d_call: TRBD1
v_call: TRBV3-1/TRBV3-2
cdr3_aa: CASSQPTGQGAAGNTIYF
cdr3_nt: TGTGCCAGCAGCCAACCAACCGGACAGGGGGCGGCTGGAAACACCATATATTTT

clone_size: many
j_call: TRBJ1-1
d_call: -
v_call: TRBV19
cdr3_aa: CASLKTVNTEAFF
cdr3_nt: TGTGCCAGTCTTAAGACAGTGAACACTGAAGCTTTCTTT

clone_size: -
j_call: TRBJ1-2
d_call: TRBD1
v_call: TRBV6-5
cdr3_aa: CASRRGQGGYGYTF
cdr3_nt: TGTGCCAGCAGACGAGGACAGGGGGGCTATGGCTACACCTTC

clone_size: -
j_call: TRBJ2-1
d_call: -
v_call: TRBV24-1
cdr3_aa: CATSNYYNEQFF
cdr3_nt: TGTGCCACCAGCAACTATTACAATGAGCAGTTCTTC

clone_size: few
j_call: TRBJ2-3
d_call: -
v_call: TRBV6-4
cdr3_aa: CASSDPFYGRRNDTQYF
cdr3_nt: TGTGCCAGCAGTGACCCATTCTACGGAAGGAGGAATGATACGCAGTATTTT

clone_size: -
j_call: TRBJ2-5
d_call: TRBD2
v_call: TRBV5-1
cdr3_aa: CASSLRLAGTKETQYF
cdr3_nt: TGCGCCAGCAGCTTGAGACTAGCGGGGACTAAAGAGACCCAGTACTTC

clone_size: -
j_call: TRBJ2-7
d_call: -
v_call: TRBV7-2
cdr3_aa: CASSLVGVISYEQYF
cdr3_nt: TGTGCCAGCAGCTTAGTAGGGGTTATCTCCTACGAGCAGTACTTC